A selection of T cell receptor beta chains follows, all from one sample in a study of shared clonotypes between healthy human individuals. Assay used: immunoSEQ multiplex PCR; TCRdb lists only in-frame clones, some missing. The data show roughly 1,500,000 clones, 98% seen once. The sample was naive CD4+ T cells sorted from blood. The receptors were sampled from a man aged 25 to 40 in good health. Each CDR3 is given with its conserved first and last residue. Fields, in order: clone size, J gene, D gene, V gene, CDR3 protein, CDR3 DNA. D genes are given only for firm matches. The size of a clone is reported for some rows only, either as once, few or many, or as a class for expanded clones.

clone size: NA; J gene: TRBJ1-3; D gene: NA; V gene: TRBV12-5; CDR3 protein: CASGLETGNTIYF; CDR3 DNA: TGTGCTAGTGGTTTGGAGACAGGAAACACCATATATTTT
clone size: once; J gene: TRBJ2-4; D gene: NA; V gene: TRBV28; CDR3 protein: CASSLPYPNIQYF; CDR3 DNA: TGTGCCAGCAGTTTACCCTACCCAAACATTCAGTACTTC
clone size: NA; J gene: TRBJ1-1; D gene: TRBD1; V gene: TRBV6-1; CDR3 protein: CASGDRGGTEAFF; CDR3 DNA: TGTGCCAGCGGAGACAGGGGTGGCACTGAAGCTTTCTTT
clone size: NA; J gene: TRBJ2-5; D gene: NA; V gene: TRBV5-1; CDR3 protein: CASSLGIAAGGLETQYF; CDR3 DNA: TGCGCCAGCAGCTTGGGCATAGCGGCCGGAGGTTTAGAGACCCAGTACTTC
clone size: NA; J gene: TRBJ2-3; D gene: NA; V gene: TRBV7-2; CDR3 protein: CASSITGSQYF; CDR3 DNA: TGTGCCAGCAGTATTACCGGGTCGCAGTATTTT
clone size: NA; J gene: TRBJ2-7; D gene: NA; V gene: TRBV18; CDR3 protein: CASSGQWISYEQYF; CDR3 DNA: TGTGCCAGCTCCGGACAGTGGATCTCCTACGAGCAGTACTTC
clone size: NA; J gene: TRBJ1-2; D gene: NA; V gene: TRBV6-5; CDR3 protein: CASSPSGYGYTF; CDR3 DNA: TGTGCCAGCAGCCCCTCAGGGTATGGCTACACCTTC
clone size: NA; J gene: TRBJ2-1; D gene: TRBD1; V gene: TRBV5-1; CDR3 protein: CASSSIQGYEQFF; CDR3 DNA: TGCGCCAGCAGCTCAATACAGGGGTATGAGCAGTTCTTC
clone size: NA; J gene: TRBJ2-1; D gene: TRBD2; V gene: TRBV5-5; CDR3 protein: CASSLRAGGYNEQFF; CDR3 DNA: TGTGCCAGCAGCTTGAGAGCGGGAGGCTACAATGAGCAGTTCTTC
clone size: NA; J gene: TRBJ2-7; D gene: NA; V gene: TRBV10-2; CDR3 protein: CASRPATPGYEQYF; CDR3 DNA: TGCGCCAGCAGACCCGCTACCCCAGGCTACGAGCAGTACTTC
clone size: NA; J gene: TRBJ2-1; D gene: TRBD2; V gene: TRBV18; CDR3 protein: CASSMTSANNEQFF; CDR3 DNA: TGTGCCAGCTCTATGACTAGCGCGAACAATGAGCAGTTCTTC
clone size: NA; J gene: TRBJ2-7; D gene: TRBD1; V gene: TRBV6-4; CDR3 protein: CASRRTGAYEQYF; CDR3 DNA: TGTGCCAGCAGGCGGACAGGGGCCTACGAGCAGTACTTC
clone size: NA; J gene: TRBJ2-7; D gene: NA; V gene: TRBV5-5; CDR3 protein: CASSGQPDYEQYF; CDR3 DNA: TGTGCCAGCAGCGGGCAGCCCGACTACGAGCAGTACTTC
clone size: once; J gene: TRBJ1-2; D gene: TRBD1; V gene: TRBV27; CDR3 protein: CASRRGDRFISGYTF; CDR3 DNA: TGTGCCAGCAGACGAGGGGACAGGTTTATCTCCGGCTACACCTTC
clone size: NA; J gene: TRBJ2-1; D gene: NA; V gene: TRBV14; CDR3 protein: CASSPDLVSYNEQFF; CDR3 DNA: TGTGCCAGCAGCCCGGATCTGGTCTCCTACAATGAGCAGTTCTTC
clone size: NA; J gene: TRBJ2-7; D gene: NA; V gene: TRBV28; CDR3 protein: CASSPSGTDEQYF; CDR3 DNA: TGTGCCAGCAGTCCCTCTGGGACTGACGAGCAGTACTTC
clone size: NA; J gene: TRBJ2-3; D gene: TRBD2; V gene: TRBV5-1; CDR3 protein: CASRAGAGGADTQYF; CDR3 DNA: TGCGCCAGCCGAGCCGGGGCGGGAGGGGCAGATACGCAGTATTTT
clone size: NA; J gene: TRBJ2-7; D gene: NA; V gene: TRBV19; CDR3 protein: CASRGDSYEQYF; CDR3 DNA: TGTGCCAGTAGGGGGGACTCTTACGAGCAGTACTTC
clone size: NA; J gene: TRBJ1-5; D gene: NA; V gene: TRBV5-4; CDR3 protein: CASSSGPSISNQPQHF; CDR3 DNA: TGTGCCAGCAGCTCCGGGCCCTCCATTAGCAATCAGCCCCAGCATTTT
clone size: NA; J gene: TRBJ1-4; D gene: TRBD1; V gene: TRBV5-1; CDR3 protein: CASSASTGDRLKGEKLFF; CDR3 DNA: TGCGCCAGCAGCGCGTCGACAGGGGATAGGTTAAAGGGGGAAAAACTGTTTTTT
clone size: NA; J gene: TRBJ1-2; D gene: NA; V gene: TRBV2; CDR3 protein: CASSEASGNYGYTF; CDR3 DNA: TGTGCCAGCAGTGAAGCGTCAGGGAACTATGGCTACACCTTC
clone size: once; J gene: TRBJ2-2; D gene: NA; V gene: TRBV9; CDR3 protein: CASSVGGSTGELFF; CDR3 DNA: TGTGCCAGCAGCGTAGGAGGGTCAACCGGGGAGCTGTTTTTT
clone size: NA; J gene: TRBJ1-3; D gene: TRBD1; V gene: TRBV18; CDR3 protein: CASLPGQNSGNTIYF; CDR3 DNA: TGTGCCAGCTTACCGGGACAGAACTCTGGAAACACCATATATTTT
clone size: NA; J gene: TRBJ2-1; D gene: NA; V gene: TRBV28; CDR3 protein: CASSMGGGDNEQFF; CDR3 DNA: TGTGCCAGCAGTATGGGTGGCGGAGACAATGAGCAGTTCTTC
clone size: NA; J gene: TRBJ2-2; D gene: NA; V gene: TRBV12-5; CDR3 protein: CASGWAGAGELFF; CDR3 DNA: TGTGCTAGTGGTTGGGCTGGGGCCGGGGAGCTGTTTTTT
clone size: NA; J gene: TRBJ1-1; D gene: NA; V gene: TRBV6-1; CDR3 protein: CASRGFMNTEAFF; CDR3 DNA: TGTGCCAGCAGAGGGTTTATGAACACTGAAGCTTTCTTT
clone size: NA; J gene: TRBJ2-5; D gene: NA; V gene: TRBV5-4; CDR3 protein: CASSAASAKKETQYF; CDR3 DNA: TGTGCCAGCAGCGCTGCTAGTGCTAAGAAGGAGACCCAGTACTTC
clone size: NA; J gene: TRBJ2-2; D gene: TRBD2; V gene: TRBV28; CDR3 protein: CASSLKSSGRALGGELFF; CDR3 DNA: TGTGCCAGCAGTTTAAAGTCTAGCGGGAGGGCCTTAGGCGGGGAGCTGTTTTTT
clone size: NA; J gene: TRBJ2-7; D gene: NA; V gene: TRBV28; CDR3 protein: CASSPPGPKTYEQYF; CDR3 DNA: TGTGCCAGCAGTCCCCCGGGGCCGAAAACCTACGAGCAGTACTTC
clone size: NA; J gene: TRBJ2-7; D gene: TRBD1; V gene: TRBV5-1; CDR3 protein: CASSLVTDRFSYEQYF; CDR3 DNA: TGCGCCAGCAGCTTGGTAACGGACAGGTTCTCCTACGAGCAGTACTTC
clone size: once; J gene: TRBJ2-3; D gene: NA; V gene: TRBV6-6; CDR3 protein: CASRPGTRTDTQYF; CDR3 DNA: TGTGCCAGCAGACCTGGGACCCGCACAGATACGCAGTATTTT
clone size: NA; J gene: TRBJ2-7; D gene: TRBD2; V gene: TRBV14; CDR3 protein: CASRVAGGYEQYF; CDR3 DNA: TGTGCCAGCAGAGTAGCGGGAGGTTACGAGCAGTACTTC
clone size: NA; J gene: TRBJ2-7; D gene: NA; V gene: TRBV6-1; CDR3 protein: CASSEALVSYEQYF; CDR3 DNA: TGTGCCAGCAGTGAAGCGCTGGTTTCCTACGAGCAGTACTTC
clone size: NA; J gene: TRBJ2-3; D gene: TRBD1; V gene: TRBV2; CDR3 protein: CARLQQGDIDTQYF; CDR3 DNA: TGTGCCAGGCTCCAGCAGGGGGACATCGATACGCAGTATTTT
clone size: NA; J gene: TRBJ1-1; D gene: NA; V gene: TRBV7-2; CDR3 protein: CASSLVVGLNTEAFF; CDR3 DNA: TGTGCCAGCAGCTTAGTGGTGGGGCTGAACACTGAAGCTTTCTTT
clone size: NA; J gene: TRBJ2-7; D gene: NA; V gene: TRBV28; CDR3 protein: CASSLKRVQYYEQYF; CDR3 DNA: TGTGCCAGCAGTTTAAAGAGGGTTCAATACTACGAGCAGTACTTC
clone size: NA; J gene: TRBJ2-7; D gene: NA; V gene: TRBV5-4; CDR3 protein: CASSGSVSYEQYF; CDR3 DNA: TGTGCCAGCAGCGGTAGCGTCTCCTACGAGCAGTACTTC
clone size: NA; J gene: TRBJ2-1; D gene: NA; V gene: TRBV18; CDR3 protein: CASSHSNRDTSYNEQFF; CDR3 DNA: TGTGCCAGCTCACACTCAAACCGGGACACGTCCTACAATGAGCAGTTCTTC
clone size: NA; J gene: TRBJ2-7; D gene: TRBD2; V gene: TRBV5-1; CDR3 protein: CASSLFGAREGEQYF; CDR3 DNA: TGCGCCAGCAGCTTGTTCGGGGCGCGGGAGGGCGAGCAGTACTTC
clone size: NA; J gene: TRBJ1-5; D gene: TRBD1; V gene: TRBV5-1; CDR3 protein: CASSPGTANQPQHF; CDR3 DNA: TGCGCCAGCAGCCCCGGGACAGCCAATCAGCCCCAGCATTTT
clone size: NA; J gene: TRBJ2-5; D gene: TRBD2; V gene: TRBV28; CDR3 protein: CASSPPLGRRKETQYF; CDR3 DNA: TGTGCCAGCAGTCCCCCCCTCGGGAGGAGGAAGGAGACCCAGTACTTC
clone size: NA; J gene: TRBJ1-5; D gene: NA; V gene: TRBV6-1; CDR3 protein: CASSEGRDQPQHF; CDR3 DNA: TGTGCCAGCAGTGAAGGGCGGGATCAGCCCCAGCATTTT
clone size: NA; J gene: TRBJ1-2; D gene: NA; V gene: TRBV12-5; CDR3 protein: CASGLQFSNYGYTF; CDR3 DNA: TGTGCTAGTGGTTTGCAATTCTCGAACTATGGCTACACCTTC
clone size: NA; J gene: TRBJ2-1; D gene: TRBD2; V gene: TRBV11-3; CDR3 protein: CASSTRTSGRRNEQFF; CDR3 DNA: TGTGCCAGCAGCACGCGGACTAGCGGGAGAAGGAATGAGCAGTTCTTC
clone size: NA; J gene: TRBJ1-2; D gene: TRBD1; V gene: TRBV5-4; CDR3 protein: CATRWTGGTVNYTF; CDR3 DNA: TGTGCCACCCGATGGACAGGCGGAACAGTTAACTACACCTTC
clone size: once; J gene: TRBJ1-1; D gene: TRBD1; V gene: TRBV10-3; CDR3 protein: CAISERQGITEAFF; CDR3 DNA: TGTGCCATCAGTGAGAGACAGGGGATCACTGAAGCTTTCTTT
clone size: NA; J gene: TRBJ2-7; D gene: TRBD2; V gene: TRBV9; CDR3 protein: CASSAAGGAYEQYF; CDR3 DNA: TGTGCCAGCAGCGCAGCGGGAGGGGCCTACGAGCAGTACTTC
clone size: NA; J gene: TRBJ2-3; D gene: NA; V gene: TRBV12-5; CDR3 protein: CASGLGDTGRKQYF; CDR3 DNA: TGTGCTAGTGGTTTGGGGGATACAGGGCGAAAGCAGTATTTT
clone size: NA; J gene: TRBJ1-2; D gene: NA; V gene: TRBV11-3; CDR3 protein: CASSLEHGGGYTF; CDR3 DNA: TGTGCCAGCAGCTTAGAACACGGTGGCGGCTACACCTTC
clone size: NA; J gene: TRBJ2-7; D gene: TRBD2; V gene: TRBV14; CDR3 protein: CASSQVTSGRGGWGSYEQYF; CDR3 DNA: TGTGCCAGCAGCCAAGTTACTAGCGGCCGCGGAGGTTGGGGTTCCTACGAGCAGTACTTC